This TCR beta chain is from a study of blood T cell repertoires in COVID-19. Study in general: Sites in the United States, Italy and Spain provided acute and convalescent COVID-19 samples. Sample material is recorded as cDNA or gDNA derived from T cells, B-cell-depleted T cells, or PBMCs.

Per the original data handling: How many nucleated cells were present was estimated from reference gene primer amplification. Profiled with immunoSEQ multiplex PCR; TCRdb holds only in-frame clones, not every one. V, J and clone size are taken as reported in that table, and D and trimming were inferred from the DNA itself. Of about 160,000 clones listed, 82% are singletons. Germline lookup yields CDR1 MNHEY and CDR2 SVGEGT. The junction had 13 bases not matched to a gene; V was cut back by 6 bases and J by 0 bases. The CDR3 consists of 18 residues. The sequencing sample was made of peripheral blood. The TCR was taken from a woman aged 40 to 55 with COVID-19, enrolled during active disease. The V and J genes are TRBV6-2 or TRBV6-3 and TRBJ1-5, with 8 bases fitting TRBD1. Here the CDR3 reads CASSTRTGPKYSNQPQHF. The CDR3 DNA reads as TGTGCCAGCAGCACCAGGACAGGGCCCAAATATAGCAATCAGCCCCAGCATTTT.